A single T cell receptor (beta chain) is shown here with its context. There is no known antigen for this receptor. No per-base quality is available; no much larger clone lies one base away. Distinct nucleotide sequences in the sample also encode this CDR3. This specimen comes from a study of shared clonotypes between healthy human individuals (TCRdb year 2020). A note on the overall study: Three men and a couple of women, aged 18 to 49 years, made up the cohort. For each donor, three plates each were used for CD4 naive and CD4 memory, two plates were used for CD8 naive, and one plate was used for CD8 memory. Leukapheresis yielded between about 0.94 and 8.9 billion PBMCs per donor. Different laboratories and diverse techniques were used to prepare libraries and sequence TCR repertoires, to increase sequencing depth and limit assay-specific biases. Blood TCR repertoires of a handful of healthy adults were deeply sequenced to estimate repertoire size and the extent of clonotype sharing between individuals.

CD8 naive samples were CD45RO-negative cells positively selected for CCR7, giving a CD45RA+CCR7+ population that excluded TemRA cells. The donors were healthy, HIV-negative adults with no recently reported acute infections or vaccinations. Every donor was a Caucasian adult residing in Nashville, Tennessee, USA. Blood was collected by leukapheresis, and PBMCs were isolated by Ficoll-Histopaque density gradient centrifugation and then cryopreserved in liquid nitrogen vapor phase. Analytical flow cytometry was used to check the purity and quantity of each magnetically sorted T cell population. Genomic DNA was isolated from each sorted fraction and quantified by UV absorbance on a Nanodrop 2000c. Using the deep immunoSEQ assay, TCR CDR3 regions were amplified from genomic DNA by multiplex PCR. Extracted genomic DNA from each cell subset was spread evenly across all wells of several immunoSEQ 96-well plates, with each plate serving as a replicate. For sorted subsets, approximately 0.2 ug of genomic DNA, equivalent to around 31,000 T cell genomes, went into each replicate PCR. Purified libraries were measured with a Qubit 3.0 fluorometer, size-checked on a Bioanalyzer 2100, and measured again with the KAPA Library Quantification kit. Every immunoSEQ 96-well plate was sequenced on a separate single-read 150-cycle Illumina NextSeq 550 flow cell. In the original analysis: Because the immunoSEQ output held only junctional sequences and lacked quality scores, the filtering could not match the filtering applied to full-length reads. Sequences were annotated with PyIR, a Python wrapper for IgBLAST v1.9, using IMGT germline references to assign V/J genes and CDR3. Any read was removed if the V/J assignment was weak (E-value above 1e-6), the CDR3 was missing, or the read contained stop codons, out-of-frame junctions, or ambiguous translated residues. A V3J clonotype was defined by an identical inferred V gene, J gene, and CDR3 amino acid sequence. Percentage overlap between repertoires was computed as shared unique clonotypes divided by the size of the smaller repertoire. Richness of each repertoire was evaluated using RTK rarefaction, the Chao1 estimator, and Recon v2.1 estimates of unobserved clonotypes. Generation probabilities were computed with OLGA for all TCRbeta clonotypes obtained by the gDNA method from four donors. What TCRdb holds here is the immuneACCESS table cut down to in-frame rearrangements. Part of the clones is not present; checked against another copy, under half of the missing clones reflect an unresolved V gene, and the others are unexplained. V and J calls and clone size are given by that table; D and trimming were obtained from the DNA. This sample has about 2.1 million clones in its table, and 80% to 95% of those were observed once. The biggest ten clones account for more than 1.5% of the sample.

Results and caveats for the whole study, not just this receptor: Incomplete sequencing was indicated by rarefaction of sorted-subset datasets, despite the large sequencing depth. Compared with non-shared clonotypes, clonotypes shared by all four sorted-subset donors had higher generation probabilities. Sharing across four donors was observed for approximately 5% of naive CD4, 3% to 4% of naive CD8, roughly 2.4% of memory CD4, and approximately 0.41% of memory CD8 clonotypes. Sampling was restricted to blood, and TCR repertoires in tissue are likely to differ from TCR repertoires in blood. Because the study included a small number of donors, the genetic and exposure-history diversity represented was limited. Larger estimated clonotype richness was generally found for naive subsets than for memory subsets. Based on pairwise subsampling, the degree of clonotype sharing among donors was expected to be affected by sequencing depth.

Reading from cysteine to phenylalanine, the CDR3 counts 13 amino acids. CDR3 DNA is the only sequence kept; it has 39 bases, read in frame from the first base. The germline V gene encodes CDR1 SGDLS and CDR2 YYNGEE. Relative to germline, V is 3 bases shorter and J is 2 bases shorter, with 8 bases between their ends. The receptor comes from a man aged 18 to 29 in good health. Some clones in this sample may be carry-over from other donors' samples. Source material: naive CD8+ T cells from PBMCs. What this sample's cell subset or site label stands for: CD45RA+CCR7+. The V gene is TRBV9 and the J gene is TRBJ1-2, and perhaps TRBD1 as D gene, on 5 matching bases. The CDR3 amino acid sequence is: CASSGGGNYGYTF. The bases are TGTGCCAGCAGCGGCGGGGGAAACTATGGCTACACCTTC.